These T cell receptor beta chains were read from a single sample in a study of lymphopenia after photon versus proton radiotherapy. Produced via immunoSEQ multiplex PCR; TCRdb's table is partial and in-frame only. The sample lists approximately 66,000 clones, approximately 86% occurring once. Sequenced material: peripheral blood, taken from a patient treated with photon-based radiotherapy. The receptor set was obtained from a man aged 35-49 years with gastric cancer. CDR3s include the opening cysteine and the closing phenylalanine or tryptophan. A D gene is named only where the DNA matches it firmly. Only some rows state a clone size, as once, few, many or a class for expanded clones.

TRBV5-4,few,-,TRBJ2-3,TGTGCCAGCAGACTCGGGACTGGCACAGATACGCAGTATTTT,CASRLGTGTDTQYF
TRBV11-2,-,-,TRBJ1-4,TGTGCCAGCAGCTTAGAGGGGGGAAAACTGTTTTTT,CASSLEGGKLFF
TRBV7-8,-,-,TRBJ1-1,TGTGCCAGCATGCCCCAGGTGAACACTGAAGCTTTCTTT,CASMPQVNTEAFF
TRBV7-8,-,TRBD1,TRBJ1-5,TGTGCCAGCCGGGACAGTCACGATCAGCCCCAGCATTTT,CASRDSHDQPQHF
TRBV7-8,-,-,TRBJ2-5,TGTGCCAGCAGCCCGCCGAAAGAAGAGACCCAGTACTTC,CASSPPKEETQYF
TRBV5-1,once,-,TRBJ1-2,TGCGCCAGCAGCCCCGGGGCCGATACAACTAACTATGGCTACACCTTC,CASSPGADTTNYGYTF
TRBV5-1,few,TRBD1,TRBJ1-2,TGCGCCAGCAGCTTCACAGGGGGGAACAACTATGGCTACACCTTC,CASSFTGGNNYGYTF
TRBV7-2,-,-,TRBJ1-2,TGTGCCAGCAGCCGGAGAACAGGGTTTGGCTACACCTTC,CASSRRTGFGYTF
TRBV7-9,-,-,TRBJ2-7,TGTGCCAGCAGCTTATACCCGAGGGTCCCTTACGAGCAGTACTTC,CASSLYPRVPYEQYF
TRBV7-2,-,-,TRBJ2-5,TGTGCCAGCAGCTTAGGGCTAGCTGGGGAGACCCAGTACTTC,CASSLGLAGETQYF
TRBV2,once,-,TRBJ1-3,TGTGCCAGCAGGACCCAGGGAAGTGGAAACACCATATATTTT,CASRTQGSGNTIYF
TRBV10-3,-,-,TRBJ1-1,TGTGCCATCAGGGACGAGGGGAACACTGAAGCTTTCTTT,CAIRDEGNTEAFF
TRBV2,-,-,TRBJ2-2,TGTGCCAGCAGGGGGGACCCGACGAACACCGGGGAGCTGTTTTTT,CASRGDPTNTGELFF
TRBV18,-,-,TRBJ2-3,TGTGCCAGCTCACCTCAGTTTAGCACAGATACGCAGTATTTT,CASSPQFSTDTQYF
TRBV15,-,TRBD2,TRBJ2-3,TGTGCCACCAGGAGCAGCGGGGGCTTCACAGATACGCAGTATTTT,CATRSSGGFTDTQYF
TRBV9,-,TRBD1,TRBJ2-7,TGTGCCAGCAGCCCGGGACAGCTGACCTCCTACGAGCAGTACTTC,CASSPGQLTSYEQYF
TRBV6-5,-,-,TRBJ2-7,TGTGCCAGCAGTTACTCAGACAGTGTCTCCTACGAGCAGTACTTC,CASSYSDSVSYEQYF
TRBV18,once,TRBD1,TRBJ1-1,TGTGCCAGCTCACCAGGACAGGTCCTCTTGAACACTGAAGCTTTCTTT,CASSPGQVLLNTEAFF
TRBV12-5,-,-,TRBJ1-3,TGTGCTAGTGGTTTGGTAGTGCCAGGAAACACCATATATTTT,CASGLVVPGNTIYF
TRBV19,-,TRBD2,TRBJ2-3,TGTGCCAGTATACAAGGAGCGGGGGGGCGCACAGATACGCAGTATTTT,CASIQGAGGRTDTQYF
TRBV7-2,-,TRBD1,TRBJ2-7,TGTGCCAGCAGCTTTGGGACAGGGTTTTACGAGCAGTACTTC,CASSFGTGFYEQYF
TRBV2,-,-,TRBJ2-5,TGTGCCAGCAGTGAAGTCCGCCTCTCAAAGGCAGAGACCCAGTACTTC,CASSEVRLSKAETQYF
TRBV5-6,-,TRBD2,TRBJ2-7,TGTGCCAGCAGCCCGGGACTAAACTCCTACGAGCAGTACTTC,CASSPGLNSYEQYF
TRBV10-3,-,-,TRBJ2-2,TGTGCCATCAGCGGGAACACCGGGGAGCTGTTTTTT,CAISGNTGELFF
TRBV13,-,-,TRBJ2-3,TGTGCCAGCAGCTTAGCTAGAGCGCAGTATTTT,CASSLARAQYF
TRBV11-2,-,-,TRBJ2-5,TGTGCCAGCAGCTTGGAACTATGGGGCGTCGGGACCCAGTACTTC,CASSLELWGVGTQYF
TRBV4-3,-,TRBD1,TRBJ1-2,TGCGCCAGCAGCCCAGGACAGGGGGGAGGCTACACCTTC,CASSPGQGGGYTF
TRBV7-8,-,-,TRBJ1-3,TGTGCCAGCAGCTTAGCTGTCGTCTCTGGAAACACCATATATTTT,CASSLAVVSGNTIYF
TRBV7-2,-,TRBD2,TRBJ2-3,TGTGCCAGCAGCTTCGGCGGGGGGAGCGATACGCAGTATTTT,CASSFGGGSDTQYF
TRBV30,-,-,TRBJ2-7,TGTGCCTGGAGTCGGACCGATTACGAGCAGTACTTC,CAWSRTDYEQYF
TRBV30,-,TRBD1,TRBJ2-7,TGTGCCTGGAGTGTAGGACAGGGGGCCCCCTACGAGCAGTACTTC,CAWSVGQGAPYEQYF
TRBV9,-,-,TRBJ2-3,TGTGCCAGCAGCGGTCCCGGGACACCCTACACAGATACGCAGTATTTT,CASSGPGTPYTDTQYF
TRBV9,-,-,TRBJ2-1,TGTGCCAGCACTCCCCTAGCTGACAATGAGCAGTTCTTC,CASTPLADNEQFF
TRBV19,-,TRBD2,TRBJ2-3,TGTGCCATTGGACTAGCGGGGGACGTAGATACGCAGTATTTT,CAIGLAGDVDTQYF
TRBV7-9,-,TRBD2,TRBJ2-3,TGTGCCAGCCACAAGTTCGTGGGCGGGGGGGCTGATACGCAGTATTTT,CASHKFVGGGADTQYF
TRBV6-6,-,-,TRBJ1-3,TGTGCCAGCAGTTACTCAACAGGGAGTGGAAACACCATATATTTT,CASSYSTGSGNTIYF
TRBV19,-,-,TRBJ1-5,TGTGCCAGTAGCCGACGTGGACGCGGCAATCAGCCCCAGCATTTT,CASSRRGRGNQPQHF
TRBV7-2,-,-,TRBJ1-1,TGTGCCAGCAGCACCCAGGGGAACACTGAAGCTTTCTTT,CASSTQGNTEAFF
TRBV5-5,-,TRBD1,TRBJ2-3,TGTGCCAGCAGCTCCGGACAGGTGTTGAGCACAGATACGCAGTATTTT,CASSSGQVLSTDTQYF
TRBV4-3,-,TRBD1,TRBJ2-7,TGCGCCAGCAGCCAAATTCGCGCAAGGGGGCTGTCCTACGAGCAGTACTTC,CASSQIRARGLSYEQYF
TRBV19,-,-,TRBJ2-3,TGTGCCAGTAGTGTCCCCCCGGGGTCAACGCAGTATTTT,CASSVPPGSTQYF